The TCR beta chain described here comes from a study (dated by TCRdb to the mid-2010s). Describing the broader study: The study set out to test whether tumor-infiltrating Tregs in breast cancer get recruited from blood Tregs or are instead converted in situ from other CD4+ T cell subsets. Results and caveats for the whole study, not just this receptor: In terms of TCR gene usage, tumor memory CD4+ T cells clustered together with blood and lymph node memory CD4+ cells, as well as with lymph node naive CD4+ cells. The greatest overlap of tumor-infiltrating Treg TCR alpha and beta sequences was with tumor naive CD4+ T cells, followed next by blood naive CD4+ T cells. The larger-cohort validation was restricted to a single TCR beta V-J rearrangement rather than whole repertoires.

About this clonotype: Its binding antigen is unknown. No base quality values were provided; no much bigger clone lies one nucleotide off.

Memory CD4+ T cells were isolated as CD4+CD45RO+CD25- cells. Tregs, naive and memory CD4+ T cells from tumor, blood and ipsilateral draining lymph nodes of five breast cancer patients underwent full-length TCR alpha and beta sequencing. Tumor tissue, along with lymph nodes from ipsilateral axillary dissection, was perfused with PBS, minced, and then digested using collagenase I and hyaluronidase. Ficoll density gradient centrifugation was used to isolate mononuclear cells from lymph nodes or from over 40 ml of peripheral blood. FACS confirmed that the sorted cell populations were more than 90% pure. Full-length TCR variable regions were amplified by 5' RACE PCR with constant-region reverse primers, and semi-nested PCR with Nested Universal Primer A was subsequently performed. The ReliaPrep RNA Cell Miniprep System was used to extract total RNA, which was then reverse transcribed into 5'RACE-ready cDNA with the SMARTer RACE 5'/3' Kit. Full-length TCR alpha and beta libraries were barcoded with multiplex adaptors and sequenced on an Illumina MiSeq. In the original analysis: Sequencing data were pooled across the five patients for each of nine subset-tissue groups and compared by unsupervised clustering of TCR gene usage. The Morisita-Horn index, with shared sequences weighted by their contribution to each repertoire, was used to calculate repertoire similarity. The public sequencing data were trimmed at Q25 with fastp and processed into clonotypes with MiXCR by TCRdb, which kept only in-frame beta chains. Every distinct CDR3 protein forms one entry, paired with its most common genes and DNA. The V and J calls reflect TCRdb's pipeline rather than the authors' work. In all, the sample holds 60,000 to 65,000 distinct CDR3 sequences, and 22% of those were seen once. The ten largest account for 2.5% to 3.5% of the sample.

The CDR3 numbers 16 residues from cysteine through phenylalanine. The CDR3 DNA has 48 bases and is translated from base 1. CDR1 is given as SQVTM and CDR2 as ANQGSEA, both from the germline V gene. V loses 0 bases, J loses 0 bases, and the germline ends lie 15 bases apart. Sequenced: memory CD4+ T cells sorted from a lymph node. Per the publication, the cell subset or site label means: memory CD4+ T cells, CD4+CD45RO+CD25-. This TCR was sampled from a female donor with breast cancer. The chain couples TRBV29-1 to TRBJ2-7, with no confident D gene call. The CDR3 amino acid sequence is: CSVEDLKDFSSYEQYF. The base sequence is TGCAGCGTTGAAGATCTGAAAGATTTTAGCTCCTACGAGCAGTACTTC.